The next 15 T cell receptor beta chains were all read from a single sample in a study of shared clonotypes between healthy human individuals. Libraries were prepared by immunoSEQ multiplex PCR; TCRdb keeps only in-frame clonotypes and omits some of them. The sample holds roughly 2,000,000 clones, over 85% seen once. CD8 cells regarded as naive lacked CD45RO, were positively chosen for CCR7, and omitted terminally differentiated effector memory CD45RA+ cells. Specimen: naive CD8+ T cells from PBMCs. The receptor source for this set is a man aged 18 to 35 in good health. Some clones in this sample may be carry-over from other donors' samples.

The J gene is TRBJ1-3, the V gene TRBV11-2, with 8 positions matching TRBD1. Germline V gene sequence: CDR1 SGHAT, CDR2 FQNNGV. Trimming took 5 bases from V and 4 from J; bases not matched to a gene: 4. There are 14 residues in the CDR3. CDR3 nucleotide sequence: TGTGCCAGCAGCCCTCGGACAGGGGGAAACACCATATATTTT. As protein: CASSPRTGGNTIYF.

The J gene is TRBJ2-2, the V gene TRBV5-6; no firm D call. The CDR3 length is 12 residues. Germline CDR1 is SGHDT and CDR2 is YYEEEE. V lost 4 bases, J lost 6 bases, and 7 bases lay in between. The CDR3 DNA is TGTGCCAGCAGCCCATCCCCCGGGGAGCTGTTTTTT. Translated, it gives CASSPSPGELFF.

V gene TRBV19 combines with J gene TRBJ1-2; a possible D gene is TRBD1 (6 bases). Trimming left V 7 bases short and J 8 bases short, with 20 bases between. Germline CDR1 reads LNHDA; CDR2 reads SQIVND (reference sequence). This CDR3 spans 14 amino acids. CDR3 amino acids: CASTPTGLAGGYTF. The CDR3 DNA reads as TGTGCCAGTACTCCGACAGGTCTCGCAGGGGGCTACACCTTC. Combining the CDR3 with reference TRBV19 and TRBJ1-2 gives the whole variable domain DGGITQSPKYLFRKEGQNVTLSCEQNLNHDAMYWYRQDPGQGLRLIYYSQIVNDFQKGDIAEGYSVSREKKESFPLTVTSAQKNPTAFYLCASTPTGLAGGYTFGSGTRLTVV.

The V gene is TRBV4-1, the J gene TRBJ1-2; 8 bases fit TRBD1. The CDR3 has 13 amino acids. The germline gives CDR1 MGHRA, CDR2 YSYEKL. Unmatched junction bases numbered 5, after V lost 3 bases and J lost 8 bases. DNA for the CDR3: TGCGCCAGCAGCCACTCTAGACAGGGGGGCTACACCTTC. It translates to CASSHSRQGGYTF.

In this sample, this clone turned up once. CDR3 residues: CASSLSSSIVAGPSTDTQYF. The CDR3 DNA sequence: TGTGCCAGCAGTTTATCGAGCTCAATAGTAGCGGGTCCTAGCACAGATACGCAGTATTTT. The genes are TRBV27 and TRBJ2-3, with 7 bases matching TRBD2. Germline V gene sequence: CDR1 MNHEY, CDR2 SMNVEV (reference sequence). This CDR3 has 20 amino acids. V lost 0 bases and J lost 0; bases outside the gene matches: 15.

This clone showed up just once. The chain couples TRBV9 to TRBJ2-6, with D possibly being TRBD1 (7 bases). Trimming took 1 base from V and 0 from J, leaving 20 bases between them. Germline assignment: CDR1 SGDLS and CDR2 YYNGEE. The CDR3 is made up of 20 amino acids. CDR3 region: CASSVSAGQGGPSGANVLTF. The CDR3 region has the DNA TGTGCCAGCAGCGTATCGGCCGGGCAGGGGGGACCCTCTGGGGCCAACGTCCTGACTTTC.

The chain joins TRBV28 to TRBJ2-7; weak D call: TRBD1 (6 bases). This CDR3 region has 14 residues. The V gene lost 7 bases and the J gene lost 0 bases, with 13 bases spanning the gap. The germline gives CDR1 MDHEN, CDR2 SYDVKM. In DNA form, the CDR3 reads TGTGCCAGCACCTACGGGACAAACTCCTACGAGCAGTACTTC. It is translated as CASTYGTNSYEQYF.

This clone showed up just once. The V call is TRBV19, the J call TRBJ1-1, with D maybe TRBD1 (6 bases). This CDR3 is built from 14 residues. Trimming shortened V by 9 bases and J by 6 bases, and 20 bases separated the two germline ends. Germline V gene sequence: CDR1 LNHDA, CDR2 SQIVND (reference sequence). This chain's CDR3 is CASSPRGWVAEAFF. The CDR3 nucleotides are TGTGCCAGCAGCCCAAGGGGGTGGGTCGCTGAAGCTTTCTTT.

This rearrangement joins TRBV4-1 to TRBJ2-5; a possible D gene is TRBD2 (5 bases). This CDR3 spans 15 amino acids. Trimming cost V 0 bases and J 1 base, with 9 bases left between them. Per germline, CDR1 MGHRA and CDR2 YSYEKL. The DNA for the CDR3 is TGCGCCAGCAGCCAAGAGAGGGAGACCCAAGAGACCCAGTACTTC. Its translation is CASSQERETQETQYF.

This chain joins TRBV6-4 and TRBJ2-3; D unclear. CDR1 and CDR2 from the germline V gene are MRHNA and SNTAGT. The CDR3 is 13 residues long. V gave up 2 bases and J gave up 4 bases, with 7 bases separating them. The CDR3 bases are TGTGCCAGCAGTGACAGGGTCGCAGATACGCAGTATTTT. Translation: CASSDRVADTQYF.

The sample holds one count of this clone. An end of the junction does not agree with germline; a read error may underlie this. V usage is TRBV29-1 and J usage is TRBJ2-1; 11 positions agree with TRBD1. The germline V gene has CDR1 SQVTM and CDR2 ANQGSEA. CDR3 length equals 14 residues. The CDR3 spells CSVEVRTPGQGVLF. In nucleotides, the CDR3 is TGCAGCGTTGAAGTCAGAACACCGGGACAGGGGGTGCTCTTC.

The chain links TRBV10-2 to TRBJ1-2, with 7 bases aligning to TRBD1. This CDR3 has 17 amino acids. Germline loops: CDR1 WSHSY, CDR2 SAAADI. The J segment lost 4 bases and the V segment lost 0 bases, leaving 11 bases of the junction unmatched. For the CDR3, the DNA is TGCGCCAGCAGTGAGTCGACAGGGCCCCATGGGAGCTATGGCTACACCTTC. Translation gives CASSESTGPHGSYGYTF.

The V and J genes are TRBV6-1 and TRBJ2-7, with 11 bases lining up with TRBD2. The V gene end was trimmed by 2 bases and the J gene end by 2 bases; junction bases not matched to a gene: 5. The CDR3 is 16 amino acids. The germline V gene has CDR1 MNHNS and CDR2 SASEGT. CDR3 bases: TGTGCCAGCAGTGAACTGGGGACTAGCGGCCCCTACGAGCAGTACTTC. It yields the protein CASSELGTSGPYEQYF.

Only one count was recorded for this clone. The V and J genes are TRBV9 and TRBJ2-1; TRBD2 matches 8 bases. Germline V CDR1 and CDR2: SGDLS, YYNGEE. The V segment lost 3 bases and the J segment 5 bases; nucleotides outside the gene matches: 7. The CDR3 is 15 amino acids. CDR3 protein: CASSERTSRNNEQFF. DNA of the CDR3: TGTGCCAGCAGCGAACGGACTAGCCGAAACAATGAGCAGTTCTTC.

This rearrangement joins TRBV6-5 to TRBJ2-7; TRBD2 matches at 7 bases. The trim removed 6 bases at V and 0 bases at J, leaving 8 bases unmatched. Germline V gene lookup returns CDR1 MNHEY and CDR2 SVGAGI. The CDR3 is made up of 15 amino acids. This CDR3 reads CASRPSGASSYEQYF. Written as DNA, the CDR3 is TGTGCCAGCAGACCCAGCGGGGCAAGCTCCTACGAGCAGTACTTC.